The present TCR beta chain was sequenced within a study of Graves' ophthalmopathy and Graves' hyperthyroidism. The overall study: Ahead of any treatment, peripheral blood was obtained at the initial diagnosis.

Sampling 10 ml of fresh peripheral blood provided the PBMCs. This clonotype has ten or more counts. Its antigen is undetermined. Relative to the germline gene, one junction end is altered; a read error may explain this. Study-wide results and limits: Clonotypes were expanded in thyroid at above 0.001 frequency, and most also appeared in blood. Ophthalmopathy versus stable hyperthyroidism: 13-signature model gave around 90% sensitivity, just under 82% specificity.

Amplifying from RNA transcripts, the study obtained TCR beta CDR3 regions. The authors performed first-round RT-PCR with HTBI primers and then a second-round multiplex PCR. TCRdb redid the calling of the multiplex PCR reads with MiXCR, one entry per CDR3 protein. The table includes 400,000 to 500,000 distinct CDR3 sequences, 21% detected once. The CDR3 contains 15 residues. J is TRBJ2-7 and V is TRBV12-3 or TRBV12-4, with 8 bases that match TRBD1. Sequences were obtained from peripheral blood. The origin of this receptor is a woman aged 18-29 years with stable Graves' hyperthyroidism. CDR3 bases: TGTGCCAGCAGTCCGGACAGGGTTTTCTCCGACGAGCAGTACTTC. This encodes CASSPDRVFSDEQYF.